This T cell receptor beta chain comes out of a study of cytomegalovirus exposure and HLA in healthy donors. CDR3 length: 14 amino acids. V lost 5 bases and J lost 2; bases outside the gene matches: 5. From germline, CDR1 is MNHEY and CDR2 SMNVEV (reference sequence). Both 60 Vbeta primers and 13 Jbeta primers went into the PCR. Profiling relied on immunoSEQ multiplex PCR, and the TCRdb table lists in-frame clones only, not all of them. The sample has about 140,000 clones, roughly 77% seen once. Notes on this clone: Antigen: not known.

The study's findings and limits: Several top significant clusters appeared, in a later analysis, to be linked to common viral pathogens. The study recorded about 160 TCR beta chains that were cytomegalovirus-associated. As was reported, the HLA-A and HLA-B alleles of most subjects were accurately predicted from TCR beta sequences. In a later analysis, donors in an Asian-associated ancestry cluster reportedly had fewer N-insertions in productive TCRs than the cohort mean.

The chain couples TRBV27 to TRBJ2-7, with 8 bases identical to TRBD1. This sequence was found in a man aged 30-40 years in good health. The sample taken for sequencing was PBMCs. The CDR3 here is CASSPQGAAYEQYF. The CDR3 nucleotides read TGTGCCAGCAGTCCCCAGGGGGCGGCCTACGAGCAGTACTTC.